The 21 T cell receptor beta chains presented below share a single source sample, sequenced in a study of blood T cell repertoires in COVID-19. Clones were read by immunoSEQ multiplex PCR, and TCRdb kept only the in-frame ones, dropping some. The sample yields around 100,000 clones, around 90% seen once. The sample consisted of peripheral blood. Receptor source: a woman in her sixties or seventies with acute or convalescent COVID-19.

This chain uses TRBV24-1 with TRBJ1-6; D may be TRBD1 (6 bases). Germline V gives CDR1 KGHDR, CDR2 SFDVKD. V was shortened by 6 bases and J by 7 bases, with 12 bases between the two germline ends. This CDR3 has 14 residues. The DNA of the CDR3 is TGTGCCACCAGTAGCAGGGGTTCCAATTCACCCCTCCACTTT. This translates into CATSSRGSNSPLHF.

This chain joins TRBV24-1 and TRBJ2-3; D may be TRBD2 (6 bases). This CDR3 is built from 16 residues. Per the germline V gene, CDR1 is KGHDR and CDR2 is SFDVKD. Trimming stripped 3 bases from V and 1 base from J, with 13 bases between. In DNA form, the CDR3 reads TGTGCCACCAGTGATCGAGCCGGGACTGGCACAGATACGCAGTATTTT. Its protein is CATSDRAGTGTDTQYF.

The chain recombines TRBV5-5 with TRBJ2-7, with D uncertain. The CDR3 is made up of 15 amino acids. Trimming cost V 1 base and J 0 bases, with 11 bases left between them. Germline values: CDR1 SGHKS, CDR2 YYEKEE (reference sequence). The CDR3 nucleotides read TGTGCCAGCAGCTTGTTACCCTCGAGCTCCTACGAGCAGTACTTC. Translation gives CASSLLPSSSYEQYF.

For the CDR3, the DNA is TGTGCCAGCAGCCCCCAGGGTCCTGAAAATCAGCCCCAGCATTTT. This gives the protein CASSPQGPENQPQHF. The chain joins TRBV6-5 to TRBJ1-5; perhaps TRBD1 as D (5 bases). In germline, CDR1 is MNHEY, CDR2 SVGAGI. The CDR3 contains 15 residues. Trimming pared 6 bases from V and 4 bases from J, leaving 16 bases between.

In this sample, this clone turned up once. The rearrangement links TRBV5-1 to TRBJ2-5; TRBD2 aligns across 7 bases. The CDR3 loop spans 13 amino acids. CDR1 is SGHRS, CDR2 YFSETQ, per germline. Losses at the gene ends were 5 bases for V and 5 bases for J; bases not matched to a gene: 6. The CDR3 reads CASRRRETETQYF. In DNA, the CDR3 is TGCGCCAGCAGGCGGCGGGAGACGGAGACCCAGTACTTC.

Turning to this clone: Mismatch with germline at one junction end may stem from a read error. The rearrangement links TRBV28 to TRBJ1-6; 11 bases agree with TRBD1. Germline values: CDR1 MDHEN, CDR2 SYDVKM. The CDR3 is made up of 12 amino acids. The CDR3, as DNA: TGTGCCAGCAGTTCCACGGGACAGGGGGTATCCTTT. It translates to CASSSTGQGVSF.

This clone was seen a handful of times. V is TRBV5-1 and J is TRBJ2-2, with TRBD1 matching over 10 bases. With V trimmed by 4 bases and J by 4 bases, 4 bases remained unmatched. CDR1 and CDR2 (germline): SGHRS, YFSETQ. The CDR3 covers 15 residues. The CDR3 here is CASSPGTGVTGELFF. The CDR3 bases are TGCGCCAGCAGCCCCGGGACAGGGGTCACCGGGGAGCTGTTTTTT.

The chain is built from TRBV14 and TRBJ1-3, with 9 bases fitting TRBD1. There are 16 residues in the CDR3. The germline V gene encodes CDR1 SGHDN and CDR2 FVKESK. J lost 2 bases, V lost 2 bases, and 4 bases had no gene match. CDR3 DNA: TGTGCCAGCAGCCAAATGGGGACAGGGACTGGAAACACCATATATTTT. Protein: CASSQMGTGTGNTIYF.

The J gene is TRBJ2-1, the V gene TRBV28; TRBD2 matches 9 bases. Germline CDR1 and CDR2: MDHEN and SYDVKM. CDR3 length: 14 amino acids. After removal of 7 bases from V and 7 bases from J, the junction contained 8 bases not matched to a gene. The CDR3 loop reads CASKGTSPKNEQFF. The CDR3 bases are TGTGCCAGCAAAGGGACTAGCCCCAAGAATGAGCAGTTCTTC.

This chain joins TRBV30 and TRBJ2-5; 10 bases are a match to TRBD2. Germline CDR1 GTSNPN, CDR2 SVGIG (reference sequence). V dropped 2 bases and J dropped 5; count of bases not matched to a gene: 5. The CDR3 is 14 amino acids. The CDR3 sequence: CAWSRTSGTETQYF. The DNA for the CDR3 is TGTGCCTGGAGTCGAACTAGCGGGACGGAGACCCAGTACTTC.

This clone was counted a few times. The chain couples TRBV6-6 to TRBJ2-2; D might be TRBD1 (7 bases). The germline V and J ends were trimmed by 6 bases and 1 base, with 12 bases remaining between them. The CDR3 runs 15 residues. Germline V CDR1 and CDR2: MNHNY, SVGAGI (reference sequence). CDR3 in DNA: TGTGCCAGCAGGCGACAGGGAGGGAACACCGGGGAGCTGTTTTTT. Its translation: CASRRQGGNTGELFF.

This clone was seen just once. The chain has TRBV4-2 and TRBJ2-3; no definite D call. The CDR3 runs to 13 residues. V dropped 10 bases and J dropped 0 bases, with 11 bases sitting between them. Germline CDR1 is LGHNA and CDR2 is YNFKEQ. The chain's CDR3 is CATTSSSTDTQYF. In DNA form, the CDR3 reads TGTGCCACCACTTCCTCTAGCACAGATACGCAGTATTTT.

The rearrangement uses TRBV28 and TRBJ1-2; D call uncertain. The V end was cut by 1 base, the J end by 0 bases, with 12 bases between. Germline V CDR1 and CDR2: MDHEN, SYDVKM. The CDR3 has 16 amino acids. DNA for the CDR3: TGTGCCAGCAGTTTATACAGCTCCGGGGCTAACTATGGCTACACCTTC. Residues: CASSLYSSGANYGYTF.

In this sample, this clone turned up once. The chain combines TRBV18 with TRBJ2-5; perhaps TRBD2 as D (5 bases). Germline values: CDR1 KGHSH, CDR2 LQKENI. The V end was cut by 4 bases, the J end by 2 bases, with 14 bases between. This CDR3 region has 15 residues. The CDR3: CASSRGIGRQETQYF. DNA of the CDR3: TGTGCCAGCTCACGAGGCATAGGGAGACAAGAGACCCAGTACTTC.

The V call is TRBV6-5, the J call TRBJ2-7, with 13 bases identical to TRBD2. The CDR3 contains 13 residues. V lost 6 bases to trimming and J lost 8 bases; unmatched junction nucleotides: 4. Germline V CDR1 and CDR2: MNHEY, SVGAGI. CDR3 sequence (DNA): TGTGCCAGCAGACTAGCGGGAGGGCAGAAGCAGTACGTC. Translation: CASRLAGGQKQYV.

This chain uses TRBV5-1 with TRBJ1-2, with 11 bases lining up with TRBD1. The length of the CDR3 is 16 residues. Germline trimming cut 5 bases from V and 4 bases from J; bases unmatched to any gene: 10. Germline-derived CDR1 and CDR2 are SGHRS and YFSETQ. For the CDR3, the DNA is TGCGCCAGCAGGAAATTTGGGACAGGGGGGATCTATGGCTACACCTTC. It codes for CASRKFGTGGIYGYTF.

This clone was recorded a few times. J is TRBJ2-5 and V is TRBV18; 7 bases match TRBD1. Trimming took 2 bases from V and 5 from J; bases not matched to a gene: 11. The germline V gene encodes CDR1 KGHSH and CDR2 LQKENI. This CDR3 comprises 16 residues. This CDR3 is CASSPVTGRFGETQYF. CDR3 coding DNA: TGTGCCAGCTCACCAGTGACAGGGCGTTTTGGGGAGACCCAGTACTTC.

V is TRBV10-3 and J is TRBJ2-2, with D unclear. The CDR3 runs 12 residues. Germline CDR1 reads ENHRY; CDR2 reads SYGVKD. Between the trimmed V and J ends, which lost 4 bases and 7 bases, there was a span of 7 bases. CDR3 amino acids: CAISVPRGELFF. CDR3 nucleotide sequence: TGTGCCATCAGTGTCCCCCGCGGGGAGCTGTTTTTT.

The genes are TRBV5-5 and TRBJ1-1; 8 bases agree with TRBD1. The germline CDR1 and CDR2 sequences are SGHKS and YYEKEE (reference sequence). This CDR3 has 16 residues. The ends lost 0 bases at V and 4 bases at J; junction bases unmatched: 8. CDR3 region: CASSLVGTGVGTEAFF. CDR3 coding DNA: TGTGCCAGCAGCTTGGTAGGGACAGGTGTCGGCACTGAAGCTTTCTTT.

This chain uses TRBV9 with TRBJ2-1; 10 nucleotides match TRBD2. This CDR3 region has 15 residues. The J segment lost 6 bases and the V segment lost 4 bases, leaving 7 bases of the junction unmatched. From germline, CDR1 is SGDLS and CDR2 YYNGEE. This CDR3 reads CASSFRLAGINEQFF. The CDR3 DNA follows: TGTGCCAGCAGCTTCCGACTAGCGGGTATCAATGAGCAGTTCTTC.

The CDR3 loop reads CASRHQGADEQFF. Written as DNA, the CDR3 is TGTGCCAGCAGACACCAGGGGGCCGATGAGCAGTTCTTC. The chain has TRBV3-1 (or the pseudogene TRBV3-2) and TRBJ2-1, with 8 bases lining up with TRBD1. CDR3 length: 13 residues. Germline V gives CDR1 LGHDT, CDR2 YNNKEL (reference sequence). V lost 6 bases and J lost 8; bases outside the gene matches: 6.